Listed below are T cell receptor beta chains from one sample, sequenced in a study of blood T cell repertoires in COVID-19. Sequencing used immunoSEQ multiplex PCR; TCRdb keeps in-frame clones, though not all of them. Altogether about 55,000 clones are present, roughly 90% being singletons, with the ten largest covering under 8.5%. What was sequenced was peripheral blood. The receptors were gathered from a man aged 55 to 70 with active COVID-19. Each CDR3 is given with its conserved first and last residue. The order of the fields is V gene, D gene, CDR3 protein. The D gene is left open where the match is weak.

>TRBV15|-
CATSRVSPGNYEQYF
>TRBV21-1|-
CASTKDRVATGELFF
>TRBV25-1|TRBD1
CASSDPGQGSYEQYF
>TRBV7-3|-
CASSPAPGGAGADTQYF
>TRBV12-3/TRBV12-4|TRBD1
CASRGQVENIQYF
>TRBV4-2|TRBD1
CASSQEWDSYNEQFF
>TRBV29-1|-
CSVEDRFNEQFF
>TRBV19|TRBD2
CASSITRLAGDPEQFF
>TRBV4-1|-
CASSQVVAGEQYF
>TRBV18|-
CASSPRGSATNEKLFF
>TRBV6-1|-
CASSETGRFGYTF
>TRBV27|TRBD1
CASSPPRTGGKTQYF
>TRBV6-5|TRBD1
CASSRDRSSQETQYF
>TRBV12-3/TRBV12-4|TRBD1
CASSPQGDYGYTF
>TRBV7-9|TRBD1
CASSYGTVPSYEQYF
>TRBV4-1|TRBD1
CASSQEGQGALREKLFF
>TRBV5-1|TRBD2
CASSATGTRNNEQFF
>TRBV7-9|TRBD2
CASSSPGTSGTDTQYF
>TRBV5-1|-
CASSLSGYTEAFF
>TRBV9|-
CASSDSDNSGNTIYF
>TRBV12-3/TRBV12-4|-
CASGTRDTQYF
>TRBV9|-
CASSPQNSYEQYF
>TRBV12-5|TRBD2
CASGLVVRLAGGRDTQYF
>TRBV30|TRBD1
CAWSVTGNNSPLHF
>TRBV28|-
CASSLIRGANYGYTF
>TRBV6-5|TRBD2
CASLAGGWNEQFF
>TRBV15|TRBD1
CATQPLRGFHNEQFF
>TRBV4-2|-
CASSQATATYGYTF
>TRBV6-2/TRBV6-3|-
CASSPRGTTHYGYTF
>TRBV5-1|-
CASSLTGSSGANVLTF
>TRBV19|TRBD1
CASRAFGPTQGAKRNTIYF
>TRBV9|-
CASRKDMALGNSPLHF
>TRBV5-1|-
CASSLGDFTEKLFF
>TRBV2|TRBD1
CASTGTATGELFF
>TRBV10-2|TRBD2
CASSVGTSQGTETQYF
>TRBV6-5|-
CASSNLRNEQFF
>TRBV18|-
CASSGMGGDQPQHF
>TRBV3-1/TRBV3-2|-
CASSQGGYGYTF
>TRBV7-3|TRBD2
CASRPQGLAGGQSEQFF
>TRBV6-5|TRBD1
CASTVGDRGKAFF
>TRBV11-3|-
CASRVAGLQYF
>TRBV29-1|TRBD1
CSASDRVGEQYF
>TRBV24-1|-
CATSDLRGRNQPQHF
>TRBV5-1|-
CASRHLYSGSPLHF
>TRBV5-4|-
CASSHGLGAFF
>TRBV2|-
CASKSASGNTIYF
>TRBV6-5|-
CASSRGYEQFF
>TRBV4-1|-
CASSQDWGGTEAFF
>TRBV4-1|-
CASSQGGGHQETQYF
>TRBV24-1|-
CATSDLHPTGNSLFAGANVLTF